This passage covers 24 T cell receptor beta chains from one sample sequenced in a study of cytomegalovirus exposure and HLA in healthy donors. Method: immunoSEQ multiplex PCR; TCRdb's copy keeps in-frame clones and lacks some. The data show 150,000 to 200,000 clones, roughly 77% seen once. Sequencing was performed on PBMCs. These receptors all come from a woman aged 25 to 39 in good health and CMV-seronegative.

This clone was observed a few times. The chain uses TRBV7-2 and TRBJ1-5; 7 bases fit TRBD1. This CDR3 has 15 residues. Germline V lookup: CDR1 SGHTA, CDR2 FQGNSA. The V gene end was trimmed by 0 bases and the J gene end by 6 bases; junction bases not matched to a gene: 5. The CDR3 loop reads CASSLATGYGQPQHF. In DNA form, the CDR3 reads TGTGCCAGCAGCTTAGCGACAGGGTACGGTCAGCCCCAGCATTTT.

V is TRBV6-5 and J is TRBJ1-3; D is uncertain. The CDR3 totals 15 residues. Germline CDR1 reads MNHEY; CDR2 reads SVGAGI. V shed 2 bases and J shed 1 base, with 9 bases lying between them. The CDR3 DNA sequence: TGTGCCAGCAGTTACGCTATTGGTTCTGGAAACACCATATATTTT. Residues: CASSYAIGSGNTIYF.

The chain is built from TRBV29-1 and TRBJ2-7; 7 bases agree with TRBD1. The CDR3 is 12 residues long. Germline V gene sequence: CDR1 SQVTM, CDR2 ANQGSEA. The ends lost 4 bases at V and 3 bases at J; junction bases unmatched: 3. DNA of the CDR3: TGCAGCGTTGTCTACAGGGGCTACGAGCAGTACTTC. Residues: CSVVYRGYEQYF.

There are a few counts of this clone. The J gene is TRBJ1-5, the V gene TRBV4-2; D possibly corresponds to TRBD1 (5 bases). This CDR3 region has 16 residues. Germline CDR1 and CDR2: LGHNA and YNFKEQ. Trimming shortened V by 4 bases and J by 1 base, and 14 bases separated the two germline ends. Here the CDR3 reads CASSPSGMLSNQPQHF. The CDR3 bases are TGTGCCAGCAGCCCCTCAGGGATGTTAAGCAATCAGCCCCAGCATTTT.

Here the CDR3 DNA reads TGCGCCAGCAGCTCGCTAGCGGGCAGGACCTACGAGCAGTACTTC. This encodes CASSSLAGRTYEQYF. The V gene is TRBV5-1, the J gene TRBJ2-7, with 8 bases fitting TRBD2. After removal of 3 bases from V and 2 bases from J, the junction contained 7 bases not matched to a gene. CDR3 length: 15 amino acids. Germline CDR1 and CDR2: SGHRS and YFSETQ.

This chain connects TRBV15 to TRBJ1-5; maybe TRBD1 (5 bases). This CDR3 has 15 amino acids. Germline V gene sequence: CDR1 LNHNV, CDR2 YYDKDF (reference sequence). V shed 3 bases and J shed 4 bases, with 13 bases lying between them. CDR3 amino acids: CATSSAMRGNQPQHF. As DNA, the CDR3 is TGTGCCACCAGCAGTGCGATGCGGGGGAATCAGCCCCAGCATTTT. The whole variable domain, remainder taken from reference TRBV15 and TRBJ1-5, is DAMVIQNPRYQVTQFGKPVTLSCSQTLNHNVMYWYQQKSSQAPKLLFHYYDKDFNNEADTPDNFQSRRPNTSFCFLDIRSPGLGDTAMYLCATSSAMRGNQPQHFGDGTRLSIL.

J is TRBJ2-1 and V is TRBV27, with a tentative D call TRBD2 (5 bases). The CDR3 extends over 15 amino acids. Germline CDR1 and CDR2: MNHEY and SMNVEV (reference sequence). The ends were cut back, 3 bases at V and 3 bases at J, with 12 bases in the middle. This CDR3 reads CASSFREPNYNEQFF. The CDR3 coding sequence is TGTGCCAGCAGTTTCCGGGAACCGAACTACAATGAGCAGTTCTTC.

A single count supports this clone. The chain carries TRBV11-3 and TRBJ2-1; TRBD2 matches 10 bases. CDR1 SGHNT and CDR2 YENEEA come from the germline V gene. J lost 4 bases, V lost 8 bases, and 5 bases had no gene match. The CDR3 sequence is 14 residues long. The DNA of the CDR3 is TGTGCCAGCTCCGGGACTAGCGATTACAATGAGCAGTTCTTC. This codes for CASSGTSDYNEQFF.

The CDR3 is CASSNGPAGGDTQYF. The CDR3 DNA is TGTGCCAGCAGCAACGGTCCCGCGGGGGGGGATACGCAGTATTTT. The chain joins TRBV11-2 to TRBJ2-3; 9 nucleotides align to TRBD2. This CDR3 has 15 amino acids. In germline, CDR1 is SGHAT, CDR2 FQNNGV. V trimming: 5 bases; J trimming: 6 bases; junction bases outside the gene matches: 9.

The V and J genes are TRBV6-5 and TRBJ1-1, with 8 positions matching TRBD1. The CDR3 runs to 15 residues. Germline CDR1 reads MNHEY; CDR2 reads SVGAGI. V dropped 7 bases and J dropped 2; count of bases not matched to a gene: 9. The CDR3 here is CASKADRGTNTEAFF. CDR3 coding DNA: TGTGCCAGCAAAGCCGACAGGGGTACAAACACTGAAGCTTTCTTT.

The chain employs TRBV2 and TRBJ2-1; TRBD1 matches 10 bases. J lost 4 bases, V lost 7 bases, and 4 bases had no gene match. The germline gives CDR1 SNHLY, CDR2 FYNNEI. The CDR3 is made up of 14 amino acids. The CDR3 sequence is CASTRTGGYNEQFF. In nucleotides, the CDR3 is TGTGCCAGCACTAGGACAGGGGGGTACAATGAGCAGTTCTTC.

This clone was counted between two and nine times. The J gene is TRBJ2-4, the V gene TRBV28; 7 bases fit TRBD1. The V gene end was trimmed by 4 bases and the J gene end by 6 bases; junction bases not matched to a gene: 9. CDR3 length equals 15 residues. The germline gives CDR1 MDHEN, CDR2 SYDVKM. The CDR3 spells CASSSQIGGRNIQYF. Written as DNA, the CDR3 is TGTGCCAGCAGTTCCCAAATAGGGGGCAGAAACATTCAGTACTTC.

The rearrangement joins TRBV9 to TRBJ2-4; D is possibly TRBD1 (6 bases). Germline V CDR1 and CDR2: SGDLS, YYNGEE. The CDR3 contains 17 residues. The V end was cut by 4 bases, the J end by 2 bases, with 19 bases between. The CDR3 loop is CASSLSVNRDPKNIQYF. The CDR3 nucleotides are TGTGCCAGCAGCCTTTCCGTGAACAGGGATCCCAAAAACATTCAGTACTTC.

The chain couples TRBV6-1 to TRBJ1-5; D perhaps matches TRBD1 (5 bases). The germline V gene encodes CDR1 MNHNS and CDR2 SASEGT. This CDR3 is 14 amino acids long. Trimming left V 5 bases short and J 7 bases short, with 15 bases between. This CDR3 is CASSPGASGQPQHF. The CDR3 nucleotides are TGTGCCAGCAGTCCTGGGGCCAGCGGGCAGCCCCAGCATTTT.

The chain carries TRBV5-1 and TRBJ1-4, with 11 bases identical to TRBD1. The junction had 5 bases not matched to a gene; V was cut back by 5 bases and J by 8 bases. The CDR3 length is 14 residues. Germline loops: CDR1 SGHRS, CDR2 YFSETQ. CDR3 in DNA: TGCGCCAGCAGTTCGGGACAGGGGGGAGAAAAACTGTTTTTT. Protein sequence: CASSSGQGGEKLFF.

The rearrangement joins TRBV7-3 to TRBJ1-6; the D is unclear. Germline V gene lookup returns CDR1 SGHTA and CDR2 FQGTGA. The V gene lost 5 bases and the J gene lost 0 bases, with 23 bases spanning the gap. The CDR3 loop spans 20 amino acids. CDR3 in amino acids: CASSLPGQVGLSSYNSPLHF. CDR3 sequence (DNA): TGTGCCAGCAGCCTCCCCGGGCAGGTAGGACTGAGCTCCTATAATTCACCCCTCCACTTT.

The chain uses TRBV6-1 and TRBJ2-3, with a possible D match to TRBD1 (6 bases). In germline, CDR1 is MNHNS, CDR2 SASEGT. The CDR3 is 14 amino acids. Trimming took off 6 bases at V and 2 bases at J, with 12 bases between the two ends. The CDR3 is CASRAGAITDTQYF. In DNA form, the CDR3 reads TGTGCCAGCAGGGCAGGGGCTATCACAGATACGCAGTATTTT.

The V call is TRBV6-6, the J call TRBJ1-4; 8 bases match TRBD1. The CDR3 consists of 16 residues. J lost 3 bases, V lost 11 bases, and 14 bases had no gene match. Germline V lookup: CDR1 MNHNY, CDR2 SVGAGI (reference sequence). This chain's CDR3 is CACRGAGGPSNEKLFF. In DNA form, the CDR3 reads TGTGCCTGTCGGGGGGCAGGGGGCCCTTCTAATGAAAAACTGTTTTTT.

In regard to this clone: One junction end disagrees with the germline gene, perhaps due to a read error. The V gene is TRBV5-1, the J gene TRBJ1-5, with TRBD1 matching over 10 bases. The germline V gene encodes CDR1 SGHRS and CDR2 YFSETQ. CDR3 size: 13 residues. DNA for the CDR3: TGCGCCAGCAGCCCGACCGGGACAGGGGCAATGGATTTT. Amino acid sequence: CASSPTGTGAMDF.

The sample holds a few counts of this clone. J is TRBJ1-5 and V is TRBV5-1; weak D call: TRBD1 (6 bases). This CDR3 has 14 residues. Looked up from germline, CDR1 is SGHRS and CDR2 is YFSETQ. The V gene lost 1 base and the J gene lost 5 bases, with 10 bases spanning the gap. CDR3 nucleotide sequence: TGCGCCAGCAGCTTGTCGGGGGGCTATCAGCCCCAGCATTTT. It yields the protein CASSLSGGYQPQHF.

V usage is TRBV27 and J usage is TRBJ2-2; TRBD2 matches 16 bases. V dropped 6 bases and J dropped 7; count of bases not matched to a gene: 8. This CDR3 comprises 17 residues. CDR1 is MNHEY, CDR2 SMNVEV, per germline (reference sequence). CDR3 in amino acids: CASRTGTSGGAGGELFF. CDR3 sequence (DNA): TGTGCCAGCAGAACCGGGACTAGCGGGGGGGCCGGCGGGGAGCTGTTTTTT.

The gene calls are TRBV18 and TRBJ2-7; D possibly corresponds to TRBD1 (5 bases). Trimming pared 4 bases from V and 3 bases from J, leaving 16 bases between. This CDR3 spans 15 amino acids. The V gene's germline CDR1 is KGHSH and CDR2 LQKENI. The CDR3 DNA follows: TGTGCCAGCTCACTCACAGGCATGGGCAACTACGAGCAGTACTTC. This sequence encodes CASSLTGMGNYEQYF.

This clone is a singleton in its sample. The chain links TRBV2 to TRBJ2-5; 11 bases agree with TRBD2. CDR3 size: 15 residues. Trimming cost V 5 bases and J 5 bases; bases outside gene matches: 7. Germline V gene data show CDR1 as SNHLY and CDR2 as FYNNEI. The CDR3 spells CASSPRLAGWETQYF. The CDR3 DNA follows: TGTGCCAGCAGTCCCCGACTAGCGGGGTGGGAGACCCAGTACTTC. Full variable domain (rest looked up from reference TRBV2 and TRBJ2-5): EPEVTQTPSHQVTQMGQEVILRCVPISNHLYFYWYRQILGQKVEFLVSFYNNEISEKSEIFDDQFSVERPDGSNFTLKIRSTKLEDSAMYFCASSPRLAGWETQYFGPGTRLLVL.

The chain uses TRBV19 and TRBJ1-2; D perhaps matches TRBD1 (6 bases). There are 14 residues in the CDR3. Germline V gene lookup returns CDR1 LNHDA and CDR2 SQIVND (reference sequence). Trimming took 5 bases from V and 0 from J, leaving 10 bases between them. This chain's CDR3 is CASSRQVANYGYTF. CDR3 nucleotide sequence: TGTGCCAGTAGTCGACAGGTCGCTAACTATGGCTACACCTTC.